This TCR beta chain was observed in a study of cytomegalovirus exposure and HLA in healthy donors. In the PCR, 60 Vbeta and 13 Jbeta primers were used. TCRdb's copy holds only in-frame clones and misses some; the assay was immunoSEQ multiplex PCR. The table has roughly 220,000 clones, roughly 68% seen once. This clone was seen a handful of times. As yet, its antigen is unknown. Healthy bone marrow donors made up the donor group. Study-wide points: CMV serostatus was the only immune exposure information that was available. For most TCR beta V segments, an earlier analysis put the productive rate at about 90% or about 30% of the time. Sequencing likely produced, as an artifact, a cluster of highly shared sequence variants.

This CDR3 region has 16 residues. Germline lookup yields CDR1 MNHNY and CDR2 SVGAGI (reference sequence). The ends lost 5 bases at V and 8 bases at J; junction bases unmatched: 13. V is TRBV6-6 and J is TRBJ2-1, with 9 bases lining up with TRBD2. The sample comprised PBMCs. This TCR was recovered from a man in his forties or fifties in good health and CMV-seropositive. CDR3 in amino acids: CASSLRAGGPWYEQFF. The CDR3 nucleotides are TGTGCCAGCAGTCTTCGGGCGGGGGGGCCTTGGTATGAGCAGTTCTTC.